The 7 T cell receptor beta chains in this list originate from one sample, sequenced in a study of patients and donors after allogeneic stem cell transplantation. TCRdb used MiXCR to reprocess the RT-PCR reads, holding one entry per CDR3 protein. The sample consists of 150,000 to 250,000 distinct CDR3 sequences, about 40% of them appearing once. Sequencing used blood, either unsorted or a sorted T cell fraction (not recorded which). The source is a human donor who was either an allogeneic HSCT recipient or a stem cell or donor lymphocyte infusion donor (not recorded which). It is not recorded whose cells these are; they may come from a transplant donor.

V is TRBV24-1 and J is TRBJ2-3, with D possibly being TRBD1 (6 bases). This CDR3 is 15 amino acids long. V lost 4 bases and J 4 bases, leaving 14 bases between the germline ends. CDR1 is KGHDR, CDR2 SFDVKD, per germline. DNA of the CDR3: TGTGCCACCAGTGACCGCAGGACAGAATCAGATACGCAGTATTTT. It is translated as CATSDRRTESDTQYF.

J is TRBJ1-1 and V is TRBV12-3 or TRBV12-4; 7 positions match TRBD1. V dropped 10 bases and J dropped 11; count of bases not matched to a gene: 10. CDR3 length: 11 residues. This CDR3 reads CATRTGVLAFF. DNA of the CDR3: TGTGCCACTCGAACAGGGGTTCTGGCTTTCTTT.

The gene calls are TRBV7-9 and TRBJ1-1; D not certain. The CDR3 is 18 residues long. CDR1 is SEHNR, CDR2 FQNEAQ, per germline (reference sequence). V shed 5 bases and J shed 1 base, with 23 bases lying between them. The CDR3 DNA is TGTGCCAGCAGCACGCGTCCGCCTGGTCCTCTCGCGAACACTGAAGCTTTCTTT. Translated, it gives CASSTRPPGPLANTEAFF.

The V and J genes are TRBV20-1 and TRBJ1-4, with 10 nucleotides matching TRBD1. Trimming removed 6 bases from V and 7 bases from J; junction bases left unmatched: 5. Germline CDR1 reads DFQATT; CDR2 reads SNEGSKA (reference sequence). This CDR3 has 13 residues. In DNA form, the CDR3 reads TGCAGTGCGCGGACAGGGGGAAGTGAAAAACTGTTTTTT. Translation: CSARTGGSEKLFF.

V is TRBV4-1 and J is TRBJ1-2, with D hard to call. Trimming removed 4 bases from V and 2 bases from J, with 11 bases in between. Germline V gene lookup returns CDR1 MGHRA and CDR2 YSYEKL. This CDR3 spans 14 amino acids. The CDR3 nucleotides read TGCGCCAGCAGCCCTCTAGAGAGGAACTATGGCTACACCTTC. Its translation: CASSPLERNYGYTF.

Worth noting for this clonotype: One end of the junction is discordant with germline, which a read error may explain. The chain links TRBV3-1 to TRBJ2-2; D unresolved. The CDR3 spans 14 residues. Germline values: CDR1 LGHDT, CDR2 YNNKEL (reference sequence). CDR3 sequence: CAGSQDSTTGELFF. The CDR3, as DNA: TGTGCCGGCAGCCAAGATTCAACTACCGGGGAGCTGTTTTTT.

This clonotype has only a few counts. The chain has TRBV18 and TRBJ1-2; D unclear. From germline, CDR1 is KGHSH and CDR2 LQKENI. This CDR3 spans 13 amino acids. Trimming took off 3 bases at V and 5 bases at J, with 10 bases between the two ends. The chain's CDR3 is CASSPAEGYGYTF. CDR3 DNA: TGTGCCAGCTCACCGGCTGAAGGTTATGGCTACACCTTC.